This T cell receptor beta chain is drawn from a study of T-cell reconstitution after alpha-beta-depleted transplantation in children. Germline lookup yields CDR1 DFQATT and CDR2 SNEGSKA (reference sequence). V was trimmed by 4 bases and J by 9 bases, leaving 9 bases between them. CDR3 length: 10 amino acids. Researchers prepared the TCRbeta library using unique molecular identifiers, the study reports. In TCRdb, the PCR reads were re-called with MiXCR into one record per CDR3 protein. The data contain more than 200,000 distinct CDR3 sequences, approximately 9.9% of them singletons. Material: PBMCs from the stem cell graft donor, obtained from the stem cell graft. The sequence came from a human donor who donated a stem cell graft to a child with SCID. The chain carries TRBV20-1 and TRBJ1-1; no definite D call. Here the CDR3 reads CSATGTQAFF. CDR3 DNA: TGCAGTGCTACTGGTACCCAAGCTTTCTTT.